This is a list of T cell receptor beta chains from one sample in a study of Graves' ophthalmopathy and Graves' hyperthyroidism. From the multiplex PCR reads, TCRdb called clonotypes with MiXCR, one entry per CDR3 protein. The sample records approximately 700,000 distinct CDR3 sequences, about 41% being singletons. The sample was peripheral blood. These receptors all come from an adult man with Graves' ophthalmopathy. Both conserved end residues are part of each CDR3. The D gene is left open where the match is weak. A clone size is listed for some rows: how often the clone was seen (once, few, many), or a class if it is expanded.

J	D	size	V	DNA	CDR3
TRBJ1-1	NA	many	TRBV6-5	TGTGCCAGCAGCGCACGGGGGAACACTGAAGCTTTCTTT	CASSARGNTEAFF
TRBJ2-3	NA	NA	TRBV7-9	TGTGCCAGCAGCCTCCAACAGCTCCCGTACACAGATACGCAGTATTTT	CASSLQQLPYTDTQYF
TRBJ1-2	NA	once	TRBV25-1	TGTGCCAGCTCAAGAGAGGACGGGGGCTATGGCTACACCTTC	CASSREDGGYGYTF
TRBJ2-7	TRBD1	NA	TRBV2	TGTGCCAGCAGTGCATTAGAAGGGACAGGGGATACCGAGCAGTACTTC	CASSALEGTGDTEQYF
TRBJ2-7	NA	NA	TRBV27	TGTGCCAGCAGTTCCCCTTCGACACCCCTCGAGCAGTACTTC	CASSSPSTPLEQYF
TRBJ2-5	TRBD1	NA	TRBV19	TGTGCCAGTAGTACCAGACAGGGGGAAGAGACCCAGTACTTC	CASSTRQGEETQYF
TRBJ1-2	NA	once	TRBV10-3	TGTGCCATCAGTGCCGGGACTACCCCCTCCGGGGACTATGGCTACACCTTC	CAISAGTTPSGDYGYTF
TRBJ2-5	TRBD1	many	TRBV20-1	TGCAGTGCTGGGGGACAGAACCAAGAGACCCAGTACTTC	CSAGGQNQETQYF
TRBJ1-1	NA	many	TRBV12-3/TRBV12-4	TGTGCCAGCAGCCCTCCGGGACCCGAAGCTTTCTTT	CASSPPGPEAFF
TRBJ1-3	NA	NA	TRBV20-1	TGCAGTGCTTTCTCCAGCGAGTACTCTGGAAACACCATATATTTT	CSAFSSEYSGNTIYF
TRBJ2-7	NA	NA	TRBV10-3	TGTGCCGGCAGTGAATTGGCCAGAGTTTACGAGCAGTACTTC	CAGSELARVYEQYF
TRBJ2-7	TRBD2	NA	TRBV2	TGTGCCAGCTCACAGACTAGCGGGACTGAGGAGCAGTACTTC	CASSQTSGTEEQYF
TRBJ2-2	NA	NA	TRBV7-2	TGTGCCAGCAGCTTACCCAACAGGGAAACCGGGGAGCTGTTTTTT	CASSLPNRETGELFF
TRBJ1-6	NA	NA	TRBV9	TGCGCCAGCAGCCACCACAGATCACCCCTCCACTTT	CASSHHRSPLHF
TRBJ1-5	TRBD1	NA	TRBV10-3	TGTGCCATCAGTGGGGGACAGGGTGGTGATCAGCCCCAGCATTTT	CAISGGQGGDQPQHF
TRBJ1-4	NA	NA	TRBV9	TGCGCCAGCAGCCAACGGGGGTCCGGTGAAAAACTGTTTTTT	CASSQRGSGEKLFF
TRBJ1-1	NA	few	TRBV20-1	TGCAGTGCTAGAGCCCCGCCGTTGAACACTGAAGCTTTCTTT	CSARAPPLNTEAFF
TRBJ2-6	NA	NA	TRBV29-1	TGCAGCTTACGGCTAGGACACTCTGGGGCCAACGTCCTGACTTTC	CSLRLGHSGANVLTF
TRBJ2-7	TRBD1	NA	TRBV9	TGTGCCAGCAGCGTAGGCCCCGGGACAGGGGGGCGACGGGAGCAGTACTTC	CASSVGPGTGGRREQYF
TRBJ1-4	TRBD1	once	TRBV7-9	TGTGCCAGCAGGAGGGGGACAGGGAATGAAAAACTGTTTTTT	CASRRGTGNEKLFF
TRBJ1-6	TRBD1	NA	TRBV2	TGTGCCAGTGGGGGACAGCCCAGGGTGCGGTCACCCCTCCACTTT	CASGGQPRVRSPLHF
TRBJ1-1	NA	NA	TRBV5-6	TGTACCAGCTCCCCTCCAGACTTGAACACTGAAGCTTTCTTT	CTSSPPDLNTEAFF
TRBJ2-7	TRBD1	NA	TRBV6-1	TGTTCCAGCAGAGGGGACAGGACCCCCTACGAGCAGTACTTC	CSSRGDRTPYEQYF
TRBJ2-7	NA	NA	TRBV6-1	TGTGCCAGCGGAGCCCATGACAGATCCGAGCAGTACTTC	CASGAHDRSEQYF
TRBJ2-6	NA	many	TRBV7-9	TGTGCCAGCAGCTTTATGGGACCAGGTTCTGGGGCCAACGTCCTGACTTTC	CASSFMGPGSGANVLTF
TRBJ2-5	NA	few	TRBV20-1	TGCAGTGCCCCCCCTGTCGGGATGGAGACCCAGTACTTC	CSAPPVGMETQYF
TRBJ2-5	NA	once	TRBV2	TGTGCCAGCAGTGCATCCGTGGGGTCCGGAGAGACCCAGTACTTC	CASSASVGSGETQYF
TRBJ1-2	NA	NA	TRBV9	TGTGCCAGCAGCGGGGGGTTAAGGGGCAACTATGGCTACACCTTC	CASSGGLRGNYGYTF
TRBJ1-2	NA	NA	TRBV29-1	TGCAGCGTTGCTGGGCAGGAGGACTATGGCTACACCTTC	CSVAGQEDYGYTF
TRBJ1-5	NA	NA	TRBV15	TGTGCCGCCAGCAGATTGAGGCAGGGCGGTCAGCCCCAGCATTTT	CAASRLRQGGQPQHF
TRBJ1-3	TRBD1	NA	TRBV10-3	TGTGCCATCAGTGAGGGGGGACAGGCTGGAAACACCATATATTTT	CAISEGGQAGNTIYF
TRBJ2-2	NA	few	TRBV20-1	TGCAGTGCGACCCACCCGAACACCGGGGAGCTGTTTTTT	CSATHPNTGELFF
TRBJ1-2	NA	NA	TRBV10-3	TGTGCCATCAGTGTAGGGCCAGACAACTATGGCTACACCTTC	CAISVGPDNYGYTF
TRBJ1-1	NA	many	TRBV19	TGTGCCAGTAGTATATTTCCAGGGGAGAACACTGAAGCTTTCTTT	CASSIFPGENTEAFF
TRBJ1-5	TRBD1	NA	TRBV24-1	TGTGCCAGCAGTCCTACGACAGGGGGAAGGTTGGTTCAGCCCCAGCATTTT	CASSPTTGGRLVQPQHF
TRBJ1-2	NA	NA	TRBV29-1	TGCAGCGTTGGAGGGGGTGATGGCTACGCCTTC	CSVGGGDGYAF
TRBJ1-6	NA	many	TRBV5-8	TGTGCCAGCAGCTTGTGGCAGGGCAGTCGGTCACCCCTCCACTTT	CASSLWQGSRSPLHF
TRBJ1-4	TRBD1	once	TRBV29-1	TGCAGCTCGGGTCCTGACAGGGGTGGAGAAAAACTGTTTTTT	CSSGPDRGGEKLFF
TRBJ2-2	NA	many	TRBV7-9	TGTGCCAGCAGCCCCCAGGGTAGCACCGGGGAGCTGTTTTTT	CASSPQGSTGELFF
TRBJ1-5	NA	NA	TRBV24-1	TGTGCCACCAGTGATGGGGGACCTAGCAATCAGCCCCAGCATTTT	CATSDGGPSNQPQHF
TRBJ1-6	NA	NA	TRBV10-3	TGTGCCATCAGTGAGTCGGGAGGTAATTCACCCCTCCACTTT	CAISESGGNSPLHF
TRBJ1-3	NA	few	TRBV12-3/TRBV12-4	TGTGCCAGCACCCCAGAAGGGGGGTCTGGAAACACCATATATTTT	CASTPEGGSGNTIYF
TRBJ1-2	TRBD1	many	TRBV2	TGTGCCAGCAGCGGAAGGCGATCTAGTTTTGGACAGGGCAACTATGGCTACACCTTC	CASSGRRSSFGQGNYGYTF
TRBJ2-2	TRBD2	NA	TRBV20-1	TGCAGTGCTAGCCCTAGCGGGAGGTCACCCGGGGAGCTGTTTTTT	CSASPSGRSPGELFF
TRBJ2-5	NA	NA	TRBV10-3	TGTGCCGGCAGTGACTCGGGCACAGATACGCAGTACTTC	CAGSDSGTDTQYF
TRBJ1-1	NA	NA	TRBV6-6	TGTGCCAGCAGTTACTCGAAGGCGGGCACTGAAGCTTTCTTT	CASSYSKAGTEAFF
TRBJ2-7	NA	NA	TRBV7-2	TGCGCCAGCAAGGGCTACCTTTCGTCCTACGAGCAGTACTTC	CASKGYLSSYEQYF
TRBJ1-2	TRBD1	many	TRBV7-9	TGTGCCAGCAGCCAGACAGGGCCGGGCTATGGCTACACCTTC	CASSQTGPGYGYTF
TRBJ1-4	NA	many	TRBV7-9	TGTGCCAGCAGTCGAGCCACAGGTGCAAATGAAAAACTGTTTTTT	CASSRATGANEKLFF
TRBJ2-7	NA	NA	TRBV5-6	TGTGCCAGCAGCTGGACGCGGGACCTCCGCTACGAGCAGTACTTC	CASSWTRDLRYEQYF
TRBJ2-2	TRBD1	many	TRBV7-9	TGTGCCAGCACCAGGGACAGGGTGAACACCGGGGAGCTGTTTTTT	CASTRDRVNTGELFF
TRBJ1-5	NA	many	TRBV19	TGTGCCAGTAGTATTAGGAGGGGACATCCTAGCAATCAGCCCCAGCATTTT	CASSIRRGHPSNQPQHF
TRBJ1-5	NA	many	TRBV12-3/TRBV12-4	TGTGCCAGCAACCCAGGGTGGGGTCAGCCCCAGCATTTT	CASNPGWGQPQHF
TRBJ2-2	TRBD2	NA	TRBV12-3/TRBV12-4	TGTGCCAGCAGTTACTCGGGAGGCGCACCTCCCGGGGAGCTGTTTTTT	CASSYSGGAPPGELFF
TRBJ2-2	NA	few	TRBV7-8	TGTGCCAGCAGCGCAGTTCGGACGAACACCGGGGAGCTGTTTTTT	CASSAVRTNTGELFF